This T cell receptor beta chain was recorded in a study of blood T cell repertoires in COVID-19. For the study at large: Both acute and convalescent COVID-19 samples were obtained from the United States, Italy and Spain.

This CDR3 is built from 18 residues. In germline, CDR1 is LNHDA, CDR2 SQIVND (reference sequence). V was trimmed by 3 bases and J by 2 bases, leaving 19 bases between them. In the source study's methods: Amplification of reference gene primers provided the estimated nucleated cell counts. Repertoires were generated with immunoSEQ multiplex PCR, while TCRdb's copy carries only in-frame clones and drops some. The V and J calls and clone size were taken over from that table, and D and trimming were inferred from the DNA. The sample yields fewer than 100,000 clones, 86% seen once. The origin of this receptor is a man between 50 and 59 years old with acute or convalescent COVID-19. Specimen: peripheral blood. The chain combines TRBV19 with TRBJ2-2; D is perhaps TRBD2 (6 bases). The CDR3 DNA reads TGTGCCAGTAGTATGGGTTGGGATGGGAGGCCCAACACCGGGGAGCTGTTTTTT. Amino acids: CASSMGWDGRPNTGELFF.